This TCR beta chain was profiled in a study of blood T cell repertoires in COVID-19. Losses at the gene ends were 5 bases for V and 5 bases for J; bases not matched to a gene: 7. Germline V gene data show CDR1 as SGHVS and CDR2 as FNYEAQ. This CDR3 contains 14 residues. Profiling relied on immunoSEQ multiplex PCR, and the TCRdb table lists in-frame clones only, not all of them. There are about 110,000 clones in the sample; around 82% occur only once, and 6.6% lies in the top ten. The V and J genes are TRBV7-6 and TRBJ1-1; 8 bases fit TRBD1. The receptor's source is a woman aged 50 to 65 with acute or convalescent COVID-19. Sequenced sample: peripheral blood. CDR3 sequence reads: CASSRGWTGTEAFF. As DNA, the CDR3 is TGTGCCAGCAGCCGGGGGTGGACAGGGACTGAAGCTTTCTTT.